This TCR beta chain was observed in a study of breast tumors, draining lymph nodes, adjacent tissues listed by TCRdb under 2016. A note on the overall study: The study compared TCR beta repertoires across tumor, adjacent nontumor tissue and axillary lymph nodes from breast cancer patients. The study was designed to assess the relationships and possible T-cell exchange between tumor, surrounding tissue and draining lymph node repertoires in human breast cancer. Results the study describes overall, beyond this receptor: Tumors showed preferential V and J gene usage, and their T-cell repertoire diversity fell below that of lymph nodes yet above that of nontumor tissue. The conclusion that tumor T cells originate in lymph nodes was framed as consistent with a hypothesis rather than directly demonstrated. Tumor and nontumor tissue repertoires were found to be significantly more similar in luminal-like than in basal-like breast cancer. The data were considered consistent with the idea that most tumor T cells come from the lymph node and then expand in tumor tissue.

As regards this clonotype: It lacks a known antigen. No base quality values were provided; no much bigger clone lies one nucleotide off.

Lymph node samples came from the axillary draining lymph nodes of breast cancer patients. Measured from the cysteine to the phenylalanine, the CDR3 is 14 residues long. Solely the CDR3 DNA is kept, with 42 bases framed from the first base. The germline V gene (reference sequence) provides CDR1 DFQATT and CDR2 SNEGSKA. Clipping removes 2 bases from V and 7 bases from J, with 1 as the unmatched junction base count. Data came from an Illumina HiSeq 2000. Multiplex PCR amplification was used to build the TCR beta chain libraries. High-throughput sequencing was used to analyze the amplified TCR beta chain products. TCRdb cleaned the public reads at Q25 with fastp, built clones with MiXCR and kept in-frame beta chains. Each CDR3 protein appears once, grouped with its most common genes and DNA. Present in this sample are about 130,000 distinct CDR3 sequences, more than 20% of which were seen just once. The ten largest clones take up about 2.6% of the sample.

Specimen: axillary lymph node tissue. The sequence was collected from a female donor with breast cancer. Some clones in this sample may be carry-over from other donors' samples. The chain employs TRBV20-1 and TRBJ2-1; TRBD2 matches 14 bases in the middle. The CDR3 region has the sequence CSARRTSGRNEQFF. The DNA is TGCAGTGCTAGAAGGACTAGCGGGAGGAATGAGCAGTTCTTC.